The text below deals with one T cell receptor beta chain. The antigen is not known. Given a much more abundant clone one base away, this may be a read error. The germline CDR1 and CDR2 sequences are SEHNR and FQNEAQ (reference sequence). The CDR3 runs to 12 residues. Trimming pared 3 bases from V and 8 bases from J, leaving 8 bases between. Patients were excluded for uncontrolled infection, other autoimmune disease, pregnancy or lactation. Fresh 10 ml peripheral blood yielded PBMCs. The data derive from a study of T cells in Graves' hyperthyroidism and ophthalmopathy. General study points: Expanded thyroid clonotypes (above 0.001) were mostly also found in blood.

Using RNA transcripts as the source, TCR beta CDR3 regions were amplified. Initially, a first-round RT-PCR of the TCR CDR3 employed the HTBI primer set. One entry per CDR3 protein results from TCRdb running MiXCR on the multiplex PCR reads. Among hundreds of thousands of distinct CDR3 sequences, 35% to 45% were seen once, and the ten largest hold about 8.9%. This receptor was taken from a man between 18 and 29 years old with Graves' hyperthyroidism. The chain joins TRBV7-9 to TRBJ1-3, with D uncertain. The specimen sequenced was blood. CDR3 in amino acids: CASSFCGDTIYF. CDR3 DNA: TGTGCCAGCAGCTTCTGCGGGGACACCATATATTTT.